This T cell receptor beta chain stems from a study of blood T cell repertoires in COVID-19. For the study at large: Spain, Italy and the United States supplied samples that represented acute and convalescent COVID-19. T cells, B-cell-depleted T cells, or PBMCs supplied cDNA or gDNA.

TCRdb's table, derived via immunoSEQ multiplex PCR, lists solely in-frame clones and lacks some. The profile shows over 150,000 clones, about 83% of them singletons. V was pared by 8 bases and J by 3 bases, with 7 bases of the junction left unmatched. This CDR3 comprises 14 residues. Germline V gene data show CDR1 as LNHNV and CDR2 as YYDKDF (reference sequence). This chain joins TRBV15 and TRBJ1-5, with TRBD1 matching over 7 bases. Sequencing was carried out using peripheral blood. This TCR derives from a woman aged 80 or older with COVID-19, enrolled during active disease. DNA of the CDR3: TGTGCCACCTGGGGGACAGCACCCAATCAGCCCCAGCATTTT. Translation gives CATWGTAPNQPQHF.